These 27 T cell receptor beta chains originate from one sample sequenced in a study of human T cells and chemical hapten exposure. Time point described: patch test 2, 6 weeks after DPC sensitization. The sample's treatment: therapeutic diphenylcyclopropenone sensitization with weekly scalp DPC. TCRdb ran MiXCR on the RACE reads and lists one entry per CDR3 protein. Among around 75,000 distinct CDR3 sequences listed, about 9.3% were seen once. This material consisted of whole blood, taken in connection with sensitization to the hapten diphenylcyclopropenone (DPC). These receptors came from a woman aged 45-60 years with alopecia areata. Some clones in this sample may be carry-over from other donors' samples.

This clonotype came up many times. The rearrangement uses TRBV6-5 and TRBJ2-1; D gene ambiguous. This CDR3 has 13 residues. With 5 bases removed from V and 6 bases from J, the gap between germline ends came to 11 bases. The V gene's germline CDR1 is MNHEY and CDR2 SVGAGI. DNA of the CDR3: TGTGCCAGCAGTGGCCCGATACTCAATGAGCAGTTCTTC. Protein product: CASSGPILNEQFF.

In the case of this clonotype: This likely comes from a read error, as the CDR3 has no conserved phenylalanine or tryptophan at its end. The CDR3 spells CASSPLSNEQFS. The DNA of the CDR3 is TGTGCCAGCAGCCCCTTGAGCAATGAGCAGTTCTCC. The rearrangement uses TRBV7-9 and TRBJ2-1; D is unresolved. CDR3 size: 12 residues. The V gene lost 5 bases and the J gene lost 6 bases, with 8 bases spanning the gap. Germline assignment: CDR1 SEHNR and CDR2 FQNEAQ (reference sequence).

This clonotype was observed many times. The V gene is TRBV4-2, the J gene TRBJ1-5, with 8 bases identical to TRBD1. J gave up 5 bases and V 3 bases, and 3 bases lay outside the gene matches. This CDR3 is built from 14 residues. The germline gives CDR1 LGHNA, CDR2 YNFKEQ. Written as DNA, the CDR3 is TGTGCCAGCAGCCAGGACAGGGTTTATCAGCCCCAGCATTTT. This gives the protein CASSQDRVYQPQHF.

This sequence joins TRBV5-1 and TRBJ2-1, with D perhaps matching TRBD1 (6 bases). Per germline, CDR1 SGHRS and CDR2 YFSETQ. The CDR3 has 15 amino acids. V was cut by 1 base and J by 3 bases, with 11 bases left in between. CDR3 nucleotide sequence: TGCGCCAGCAGCTTGACGACAGGCGACTACAATGAGCAGTTCTTC. It specifies CASSLTTGDYNEQFF.

This clonotype has ten or more counts. The CDR3 protein is CASSLDPSGSTGELFF. The DNA for the CDR3 is TGCGCCAGCAGCTTGGATCCTAGCGGAAGCACCGGGGAGCTGTTTTTT. The chain employs TRBV5-1 and TRBJ2-2, with TRBD2 matching 7 bases. V gave up 0 bases and J gave up 4 bases; unmatched junction bases: 6. The CDR3 is 16 residues long. Per germline, CDR1 SGHRS and CDR2 YFSETQ. The entire variable domain, with the rest obtained from reference TRBV5-1 and TRBJ2-2, is as follows: KAGVTQTPRYLIKTRGQQVTLSCSPISGHRSVSWYQQTPGQGLQFLFEYFSETQRNKGNFPGRFSGRQFSNSRSEMNVSTLELGDSALYLCASSLDPSGSTGELFFGEGSRLTVL.

V is TRBV19 and J is TRBJ2-7; 8 nucleotides match TRBD2. The CDR3 is made up of 14 amino acids. The V segment lost 6 bases and the J segment 5 bases; nucleotides outside the gene matches: 9. Germline V gene lookup returns CDR1 LNHDA and CDR2 SQIVND (reference sequence). CDR3 DNA: TGTGCCAGTAGGCCCGGGGGGGCTTTGAACGAGCAGTACTTC. Its translation: CASRPGGALNEQYF.

This clonotype was detected many times. The rearrangement uses TRBV20-1 and TRBJ2-1, with 7 positions matching TRBD2. CDR3 length equals 14 residues. After removal of 3 bases from V and 4 bases from J, the junction contained 6 bases not matched to a gene. Germline V gives CDR1 DFQATT, CDR2 SNEGSKA (reference sequence). The CDR3 loop is CSARGLAEYNEQFF. The CDR3 DNA sequence: TGCAGTGCTAGGGGTCTAGCGGAATACAATGAGCAGTTCTTC.

In its sample, this clonotype was seen a few times. The chain combines TRBV5-4 with TRBJ2-1, with TRBD2 matching over 8 bases. Unmatched junction bases numbered 15, after V lost 4 bases and J lost 9 bases. This CDR3 has 16 residues. In germline, CDR1 is SGHNT, CDR2 YYREEE (reference sequence). The CDR3: CASSAPLGGRSPEQFF. CDR3 DNA sequence: TGTGCCAGCAGCGCCCCCCTGGGCGGGAGGTCGCCTGAGCAGTTCTTC.

This clonotype occurred a few times. The J gene is TRBJ1-5, the V gene TRBV12-5, with D maybe TRBD1 (5 bases). There are 14 residues in the CDR3. V was cut by 6 bases and J by 7 bases, with 16 bases left in between. The germline gives CDR1 LGHNT, CDR2 FRNRAP. CDR3 DNA: TGTGCTAGTGGACGGGAGCCATGGGGGCAGCCCCAGCATTTT. Protein sequence: CASGREPWGQPQHF.

This chain connects TRBV29-1 to TRBJ1-5; TRBD1 matches at 9 bases. Per germline, CDR1 SQVTM and CDR2 ANQGSEA. Trimming cost V 4 bases and J 3 bases; bases outside gene matches: 7. There are 15 residues in the CDR3. The CDR3: CSVVLQGADNQPQHF. The CDR3 nucleotides are TGCAGCGTTGTGCTACAGGGGGCGGACAATCAGCCCCAGCATTTT.

Many counts were recorded for this clonotype. The chain has TRBV15 and TRBJ2-1; TRBD2 aligns across 10 bases. V lost 4 bases to trimming and J lost 0 bases; unmatched junction nucleotides: 12. Germline values: CDR1 LNHNV, CDR2 YYDKDF (reference sequence). CDR3 length equals 19 residues. The CDR3 reads CATSKESGLAYISYNEQFF. The CDR3 region has the DNA TGTGCCACCAGCAAAGAATCGGGACTAGCGTACATCTCCTACAATGAGCAGTTCTTC.

This rearrangement joins TRBV11-1 to TRBJ2-1; D not resolved. The CDR3 consists of 15 residues. Trimming cost V 5 bases and J 4 bases, with 15 bases left between them. CDR1 is SGHAT and CDR2 is FQDESV in the germline V gene (reference sequence). The CDR3 region has the DNA TGTGCCAGCAGCCCCCGGGTCTCCATATACAATGAGCAGTTCTTC. Amino acid sequence: CASSPRVSIYNEQFF. Supplemented by reference TRBV11-1 and TRBJ2-1, the full variable domain reads EAEVAQSPRYKITEKSQAVAFWCDPISGHATLYWYRQILGQGPELLVQFQDESVVDDSQLPKDRFSAERLKGVDSTLKIQPAELGDSAMYLCASSPRVSIYNEQFFGPGTRLTVL.

The chain carries TRBV5-1 and TRBJ1-2; 9 bases fit TRBD1. The length of the CDR3 is 14 residues. Germline V gives CDR1 SGHRS, CDR2 YFSETQ. V shed 5 bases, J shed 8 bases, and the junction held 10 bases outside the gene matches. CDR3 sequence (DNA): TGCGCCAGCAGTTGGACAGGGGAATGGCTCGGCTACACCTTC. This gives the protein CASSWTGEWLGYTF.

CDR3 nucleotides: TGTGCCAGCAGCTCAGGGCACGAGACAGGGGATGAGACCCAGTACTTC. Amino acids: CASSSGHETGDETQYF. The chain is built from TRBV7-7 and TRBJ2-5; 8 positions match TRBD1. CDR1 is SSHAT and CDR2 is FNYEAQ in the germline V gene (reference sequence). With 4 bases clipped from V and 5 bases from J, the junction kept 12 bases outside the gene matches. The CDR3 has 16 residues.

The chain's CDR3 is CASSEYTVLPEQYF. CDR3 coding DNA: TGTGCCAGCAGTGAATACACAGTCCTCCCCGAGCAGTACTTC. The chain joins TRBV2 to TRBJ2-7; unclear D gene. The CDR3 has 14 amino acids. Per the germline V gene, CDR1 is SNHLY and CDR2 is FYNNEI. V lost 2 bases and J 6 bases, leaving 14 bases between the germline ends. Based on the CDR3 plus reference TRBV2 and TRBJ2-7, the full variable domain is EPEVTQTPSHQVTQMGQEVILRCVPISNHLYFYWYRQILGQKVEFLVSFYNNEISEKSEIFDDQFSVERPDGSNFTLKIRSTKLEDSAMYFCASSEYTVLPEQYFGPGTRLTVT.

The gene calls are TRBV29-1 and TRBJ1-3, with no clear D. Germline CDR1 and CDR2: SQVTM and ANQGSEA. The CDR3 runs to 13 residues. V was pared by 3 bases and J by 2 bases, with 8 bases between. The CDR3 region is CSVDEGPGNTIYF. Written as DNA, the CDR3 is TGCAGCGTTGATGAAGGGCCTGGAAACACCATATATTTT.

This chain links TRBV12-3 or TRBV12-4 with TRBJ2-7; D is unclear. The germline V and J ends were trimmed by 5 bases and 3 bases, with 20 bases remaining between them. CDR3 size: 16 residues. This chain's CDR3 is CASSVGQARNDYEQYF. The CDR3, as DNA: TGTGCCAGCAGTGTGGGTCAAGCTCGGAACGACTACGAGCAGTACTTC.

The sample holds many counts of this clonotype. The gene calls are TRBV5-1 and TRBJ2-7; 10 bases are a match to TRBD2. The CDR3 runs to 18 residues. Germline V gene sequence: CDR1 SGHRS, CDR2 YFSETQ. The V gene end was trimmed by 0 bases and the J gene end by 0 bases; junction bases not matched to a gene: 9. The CDR3 here is CASSLEASGSQYSYEQYF. The DNA for the CDR3 is TGCGCCAGCAGCTTGGAGGCTAGCGGGAGCCAATACTCCTACGAGCAGTACTTC.

This clonotype was seen repeatedly, ten times or more. The chain is built from TRBV21-1 and TRBJ1-2; the D call of TRBD1 is as the table states it, not checked on the DNA. TRBV21-1 is described as a pseudogene. The CDR3 runs 15 residues. The CDR3 reads CASSPRSGGTYGYTF. DNA for the CDR3: TGTGCCAGCAGCCCCCGGTCGGGGGGGACCTATGGCTACACCTTC.

This clonotype was recorded many times. V is TRBV10-2 and J is TRBJ1-1, with D uncertain. CDR3 size: 18 residues. Germline values: CDR1 WSHSY, CDR2 SAAADI. Trimming left V 6 bases short and J 0 bases short, with 23 bases between. Here the CDR3 DNA reads TGCGCCAGCAGGAGAGAGGGTTCCCAGACCCACATGAACACTGAAGCTTTCTTT. Translating gives CASRREGSQTHMNTEAFF.

This clonotype was seen at least ten times. This chain links TRBV6-5 with TRBJ1-5, with D perhaps matching TRBD1 (5 bases). Germline V gene lookup returns CDR1 MNHEY and CDR2 SVGAGI. The CDR3 spans 12 residues. V was clipped by 8 bases and J by 4 bases, with 9 bases between them. The CDR3 loop is CASGEGNQPQHF. CDR3 sequence (DNA): TGTGCCAGCGGAGAGGGGAATCAGCCCCAGCATTTT.

The sample holds many counts of this clonotype. J is TRBJ2-1 and V is TRBV10-1; the D is unclear. The germline gives CDR1 WNHNN, CDR2 SYGVQD (reference sequence). Trimming shortened V by 0 bases and J by 7 bases, and 16 bases separated the two germline ends. The CDR3 spans 16 residues. CDR3 sequence reads: CASSESAEYPLNEQFF. As DNA, the CDR3 is TGCGCCAGCAGTGAGTCGGCGGAATACCCTTTAAATGAGCAGTTCTTC.

This chain uses TRBV28 with TRBJ1-5; weak D call: TRBD1 (5 bases). CDR3 size: 13 residues. V was pared by 5 bases and J by 7 bases, with 12 bases between. Germline loops: CDR1 MDHEN, CDR2 SYDVKM. The CDR3, as DNA: TGTGCCAGCAGTACAGGATCGATACAGCCCCAGCATTTT. This encodes CASSTGSIQPQHF.

There are a few counts of this clonotype. In DNA, the CDR3 is TGTGCCAGCAGTTACCCCCGCCGTGGGGGTGAAGCTTTCTTT. It encodes CASSYPRRGGEAFF. The J gene is TRBJ1-1, the V gene TRBV6-5, with TRBD1 as a possible D gene (5 bases). This CDR3 region has 14 residues. V was trimmed by 2 bases and J by 7 bases, leaving 14 bases between them. Germline assignment: CDR1 MNHEY and CDR2 SVGAGI.

The rearrangement joins TRBV6-2 or TRBV6-3 to TRBJ1-1, with TRBD1 matching over 10 bases. This CDR3 comprises 16 residues. After removal of 4 bases from V and 3 bases from J, the junction contained 8 bases not matched to a gene. Germline V gene sequence: CDR1 MNHEY, CDR2 SVGEGT. The CDR3 region is CASSSPGTGVDTEAFF. The CDR3 DNA is TGTGCCAGCAGTTCCCCCGGGACAGGGGTGGACACTGAAGCTTTCTTT.

This clonotype was seen ten or more times. The V and J genes are TRBV18 and TRBJ1-4; D gene uncertain. The V end was cut by 3 bases, the J end by 8 bases, with 13 bases between. CDR1 KGHSH and CDR2 LQKENI come from the germline V gene. This CDR3 is built from 14 residues. The CDR3 DNA is TGTGCCAGCTCACCCGCACCCGGCGGAGAAAAACTGTTTTTT. The encoded protein is CASSPAPGGEKLFF.

CDR3 sequence reads: CASSEPSRGEQFF. CDR3 bases: TGCGCCAGCAGTGAGCCGTCCCGGGGAGAGCAGTTCTTC. V and J are TRBV10-2 and TRBJ2-1; D possibly corresponds to TRBD2 (5 bases). Germline values: CDR1 WSHSY, CDR2 SAAADI. The V end was cut by 2 bases, the J end by 10 bases, with 12 bases between. This CDR3 is 13 amino acids long.